This T cell receptor beta chain derives from a study of blood T cell repertoires in COVID-19. Only in-frame clones appear in the TCRdb table, and some are missing; sequencing was by immunoSEQ multiplex PCR. The sample has approximately 150,000 clones, 84% seen once; the top ten hold about 2.2%. Germline-derived CDR1 and CDR2 are LNHDA and SQIVND (reference sequence). Trimming removed 1 base from V and 4 bases from J; junction bases left unmatched: 6. This CDR3 contains 16 residues. Material for sequencing was PBMCs or T cells enriched from blood (not recorded which). This rearrangement joins TRBV19 to TRBJ2-3, with 9 bases identical to TRBD2. This clonotype originated in a man aged 35 to 55 with acute COVID-19. The CDR3 DNA sequence: TGTGCCAGTAGTATAGGCAATAGCGGGGGCTCAGATACGCAGTATTTT. Protein product: CASSIGNSGGSDTQYF.